This is a list of T cell receptor beta chains from one sample in a study of cytomegalovirus exposure and HLA in healthy donors. Using immunoSEQ multiplex PCR, the repertoire was profiled, and TCRdb retains in-frame clones only, with some absent. The sample gives about 83,000 clones, 60% to 85% of which show up once; almost 6% is in the top ten. The sample comprised PBMCs. Receptors were obtained from a man younger than 35 in good health and CMV-seropositive. CDR3s include the opening cysteine and the closing phenylalanine or tryptophan. Part of the rows lack a size; the others show once, few, many or a class for expanded clones.

v_gene: TRBV10-2
abundance: few
CDR3aa: CASSEAGRSYEQYF

v_gene: TRBV29-1
abundance: -
CDR3aa: CSVEDEGQGTSTDTQYF

v_gene: TRBV6-5
abundance: -
CDR3aa: CASSYGGSGPDTQYF

v_gene: TRBV6-5
abundance: -
CDR3aa: CASSYRQGTEAFF

v_gene: TRBV20-1
abundance: -
CDR3aa: CSASGISGYTF

v_gene: TRBV11-2
abundance: -
CDR3aa: CASSLGSGIYEQYF

v_gene: TRBV27
abundance: -
CDR3aa: CASSFLSTDTQYF

v_gene: TRBV29-1
abundance: -
CDR3aa: CSVEVRSPADTIYF

v_gene: TRBV7-9
abundance: few
CDR3aa: CASSPPTGYPEAFF

v_gene: TRBV6-6
abundance: -
CDR3aa: CASSYSSGGTPLEQYF

v_gene: TRBV14
abundance: once
CDR3aa: CASSQVGGAGVRYF

v_gene: TRBV29-1
abundance: -
CDR3aa: CSVVRQDLATEAFF

v_gene: TRBV28
abundance: -
CDR3aa: CASSPGFDTQYF

v_gene: TRBV10-2
abundance: -
CDR3aa: CASSAQAYGYTF

v_gene: TRBV5-6
abundance: -
CDR3aa: CASSPGLAGTADTQYF

v_gene: TRBV7-8
abundance: -
CDR3aa: CASSFGRELGNEQFF

v_gene: TRBV6-5
abundance: -
CDR3aa: CASSSTDRGGSPLHF

v_gene: TRBV27
abundance: -
CDR3aa: CASSPPSYEQYF

v_gene: TRBV5-6
abundance: -
CDR3aa: CASSPTEPRDRGRNTIYF

v_gene: TRBV20-1
abundance: -
CDR3aa: CSATANEKLFF

v_gene: TRBV6-4
abundance: few
CDR3aa: CASTCGVPYNEQFF

v_gene: TRBV6-1
abundance: few
CDR3aa: CASSERGGYSYEQYF

v_gene: TRBV5-1
abundance: -
CDR3aa: CASSPRGRRNEQYF

v_gene: TRBV2
abundance: -
CDR3aa: CASRPGQSIGYQPQHF

v_gene: TRBV6-1
abundance: few
CDR3aa: CASSQDRGEQFF

v_gene: TRBV6-5
abundance: -
CDR3aa: CASSPKGQVFSKLFF

v_gene: TRBV6-4
abundance: once
CDR3aa: CASERGGARALNQPQHF

v_gene: TRBV11-2
abundance: -
CDR3aa: CASSPVFRSIQYF

v_gene: TRBV5-4
abundance: few
CDR3aa: CASSTRAEQYF